The clone carrying this T cell receptor beta chain was detected a few times. The antigen is unknown. The data originate from a study of post-analysis software for immune sequencing data. TCR beta cDNA libraries had unique molecular identifiers. TCRdb recomputed calls from the PCR reads with MiXCR, one row per CDR3 protein. The profile shows about 820,000 distinct CDR3 sequences, around 53% of them singletons. The CDR3 covers 15 residues. V shed 0 bases and J 3 bases; nucleotides not matched to a gene: 3. CDR1 is SGDLS, CDR2 YYNGEE, per germline. Regarding the study as a whole: TRBV segments more frequent in patients than in controls numbered about 5 and included TRBV5-6, TRBV5-1 and TRBV20-1.

The receptor's source is a girl under 18 with multiple sclerosis. The sample taken for sequencing was blood. This chain connects TRBV9 to TRBJ2-7, with 10 bases matching TRBD1. The CDR3 coding sequence is TGTGCCAGCAGCGTAGGGACAGGGGGTGGCTACGAGCAGTACTTC. Its translation: CASSVGTGGGYEQYF.